The source of this T cell receptor (beta chain) is a study of T cells in localized non-small cell lung cancer. For this clone: Its antigen is currently unknown.

The CDR3 extends over 15 amino acids. Germline trimming cut 5 bases from V and 2 bases from J; bases unmatched to any gene: 8. Germline V gene data show CDR1 as SGHNT and CDR2 as YENEEA. The assay was immunoSEQ multiplex PCR, and TCRdb's table has in-frame clones only and misses some. The repertoire holds some 960 clones, with 30% to 40% as singletons. Adjacent lung tissue lacking atypia was obtained at a distance of at least 2 cm from the tumor margin. General study results and limits: In adjacent lung appeared a median 57 of the top 100 tumor clones. Only one tumor region went through sequencing, so heterogeneity may still be there. Tumor trailed uninvolved adjacent lung in T cell clonality, which peaked there.

The chain has TRBV11-3 and TRBJ2-5; 7 bases line up with TRBD2. The receptor's source is a male donor at least 60 years old with stage II squamous cell lung carcinoma. The sample here was normal lung tissue next to the tumor, taken before any cancer treatment. For the CDR3, the DNA is TGTGCCAGCAGCGGGGCGGGGGTCAGTCAAGAGACCCAGTACTTC. Translation gives CASSGAGVSQETQYF.